This TCR beta chain emerged from a study of T cell repertoires in cytomegalovirus infection. Note on this clonotype: Its matching antigen is unknown.

V was pared by 0 bases and J by 4 bases, with 13 bases between. Looked up from germline, CDR1 is LNHDA and CDR2 is SQIVND (reference sequence). The CDR3 contains 15 residues. Each CDR3 protein gets one entry after TCRdb re-called the reads with MiXCR. The sample has 20,000 or so distinct CDR3 sequences, roughly 20% seen once; the top ten hold 91%. This rearrangement joins TRBV19 to TRBJ2-7, with unresolved D. This TCR came from a human donor in good health (CMV status not recorded). Some clones in this sample may be carry-over from other donors' samples. Sequencing used CD8+ T cells from cultured PBMCs, obtained from culture after CMV antigen stimulation. CDR3 residues: CASSIDYAAAYEQYF. In DNA form, the CDR3 reads TGTGCCAGTAGTATAGATTACGCGGCAGCTTACGAGCAGTACTTC.